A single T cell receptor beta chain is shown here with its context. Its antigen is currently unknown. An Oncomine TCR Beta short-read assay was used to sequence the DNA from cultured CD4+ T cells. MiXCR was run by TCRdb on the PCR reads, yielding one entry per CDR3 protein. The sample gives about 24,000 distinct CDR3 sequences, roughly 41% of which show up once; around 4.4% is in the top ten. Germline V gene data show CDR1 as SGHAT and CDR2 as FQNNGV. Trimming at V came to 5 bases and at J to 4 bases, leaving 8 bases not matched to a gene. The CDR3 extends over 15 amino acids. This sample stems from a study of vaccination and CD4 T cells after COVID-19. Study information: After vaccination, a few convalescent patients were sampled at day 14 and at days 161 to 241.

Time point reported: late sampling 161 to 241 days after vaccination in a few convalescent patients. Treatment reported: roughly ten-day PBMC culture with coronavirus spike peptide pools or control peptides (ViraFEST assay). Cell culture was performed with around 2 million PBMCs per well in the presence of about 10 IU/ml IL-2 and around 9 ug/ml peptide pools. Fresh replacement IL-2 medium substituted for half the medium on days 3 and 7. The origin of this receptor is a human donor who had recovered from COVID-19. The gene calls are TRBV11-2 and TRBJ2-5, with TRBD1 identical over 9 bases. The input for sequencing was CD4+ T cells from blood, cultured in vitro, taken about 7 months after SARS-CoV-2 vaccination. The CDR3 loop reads CASSGGTGRGETQYF. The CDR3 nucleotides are TGTGCCAGCAGCGGGGGGACAGGGCGGGGAGAGACCCAGTACTTC.